This T cell receptor (beta chain) was sequenced during a study of sequential checkpoint blockade in melanoma. Study summary: About 90 pretreatment tumor DNA samples were TCRβ immunosequenced. Study results and caveats: Clinical benefit was about 30 times likelier when tumor T-cell fraction and clonality increased.

This clone is large (0.1 to 1%) within its sample. What it binds is not known. The table came from immunoSEQ multiplex PCR; TCRdb's copy has only in-frame clones and leaves some out. The profile shows about 930 clones, 21% of them singletons. The germline V and J ends were trimmed by 4 bases and 11 bases, with 14 bases remaining between them. CDR3 length equals 13 residues. The germline V gene has CDR1 MGHDK and CDR2 SYGVNS. Treatment meaning: randomized to nivolumab then ipilimumab (arm A) or the reverse (arm B). Specimen: tumor tissue (inferred from file names), collected from a patient given nivolumab and ipilimumab in sequence. The V and J genes are TRBV25-1 and TRBJ1-4; D uncertain. This sequence originates from a human donor with melanoma. The CDR3 sequence is CASSVSEASKLFF. CDR3 nucleotides: TGTGCCAGCAGTGTATCTGAGGCTTCGAAACTGTTTTTT.